These 12 T cell receptor beta chains were sequenced from one sample in a study of T-cell reconstitution after alpha-beta-depleted transplantation in children. Unique molecular identifiers were incorporated during preparation of the TCRbeta library. A single record per CDR3 protein comes from TCRdb applying MiXCR to the PCR reads. The table includes about 260,000 distinct CDR3 sequences, under 14% detected once. The sample here was peripheral blood, taken 180 days after TCRalphabeta/CD19-depleted stem cell transplant. The receptors derive from a male patient aged 2 to 9 who had a stem cell transplant for chronic granulomatous disease, so the T cells may come from the graft donor.

For this clonotype: A much larger clone differs from this one at a single base, so this may be a read error. CDR3 protein: CASSYGTDTKYF. CDR3 in DNA: TGTGCCAGCTCTTACGGAACAGATACGAAGTATTTT. The chain has TRBV5-6 and TRBJ2-3; D is ambiguous. The CDR3 runs 12 residues. Germline V lookup: CDR1 SGHDT, CDR2 YYEEEE.

This clonotype has just a few counts. The chain recombines TRBV20-1 with TRBJ2-4; perhaps TRBD2 as D (5 bases). Deletions cut 3 bases from V and 0 bases from J, with 21 bases between. CDR1 and CDR2 (germline): DFQATT, SNEGSKA (reference sequence). The CDR3 totals 18 residues. The DNA for the CDR3 is TGCAGTGCTAGTCATTCTCAGAGGGCTCCTCTAGCCAAAAACATTCAGTACTTC. Its translation: CSASHSQRAPLAKNIQYF.

This clonotype was counted at least ten times. V gene TRBV7-2 combines with J gene TRBJ2-2; D may be TRBD1 (6 bases). The CDR3 has 14 residues. The V gene lost 5 bases and the J gene lost 7 bases, with 14 bases spanning the gap. CDR1 and CDR2 from the germline V gene are SGHTA and FQGNSA. For the CDR3, the DNA is TGTGCCAGCAGCCGGGCGACAGGCGGCGGGGAGCTGTTTTTT. Its translation is CASSRATGGGELFF.

CDR3 bases: TGCAGCTTCTGTGGGGGGGCTCCGGGCTCTGGGGCCAACGTCCTGACTTTC. This translates into CSFCGGAPGSGANVLTF. The V and J genes are TRBV20-1 and TRBJ2-6, with a weak D call TRBD2 (7 bases). This CDR3 has 17 residues. Germline CDR1 is DFQATT and CDR2 is SNEGSKA (reference sequence).

This clonotype came up many times. The chain has TRBV7-2 and TRBJ2-2; 7 nucleotides match TRBD2. This CDR3 spans 15 amino acids. V dropped 5 bases and J dropped 1; count of bases not matched to a gene: 4. From germline, CDR1 is SGHTA and CDR2 FQGNSA. The CDR3 bases are TGTGCCAGCAGCGTAGGGACTATGAACACCGGGGAGCTGTTTTTT. Translating gives CASSVGTMNTGELFF.

Many counts were recorded for this clonotype. The chain couples TRBV7-9 to TRBJ2-2; D is ambiguous. V was cut by 6 bases and J by 4 bases, with 3 bases left in between. The CDR3 totals 11 residues. CDR1 and CDR2 from the germline V gene are SEHNR and FQNEAQ (reference sequence). The CDR3 loop reads CASRATGELFF. CDR3 nucleotide sequence: TGTGCCAGCAGGGCCACCGGGGAGCTGTTTTTT.

At least ten counts were recorded for this clonotype. Here the CDR3 reads CASSLAKGGGNTIYF. In nucleotides, the CDR3 is TGTGCCAGCAGCTTAGCAAAGGGAGGTGGAAACACCATATATTTT. The chain combines TRBV7-6 with TRBJ1-3, with D uncertain. Trimming stripped 0 bases from V and 3 bases from J, with 9 bases between. CDR3 length equals 15 residues. Germline V lookup: CDR1 SGHVS, CDR2 FNYEAQ.

This clonotype has a count of ten or more. The rearrangement joins TRBV5-6 to TRBJ2-7; D uncertain. The CDR3 spans 13 residues. V lost 0 bases, J lost 2 bases, and 6 bases lay in between. The germline CDR1 and CDR2 sequences are SGHDT and YYEEEE. The CDR3: CASSLVTAYEQYF. The CDR3 DNA reads as TGTGCCAGCAGCTTGGTCACAGCCTACGAGCAGTACTTC.

This clonotype was recorded at least ten times. This chain joins TRBV5-1 and TRBJ2-7, with 8 bases aligning to TRBD1. The CDR3 consists of 14 residues. J lost 3 bases, V lost 0 bases, and 2 bases had no gene match. Germline-derived CDR1 and CDR2 are SGHRS and YFSETQ. DNA for the CDR3: TGCGCCAGCAGCTTGGCGACAGGGGACTACGAGCAGTACTTC. Encoded protein: CASSLATGDYEQYF. The whole variable domain, remainder taken from reference TRBV5-1 and TRBJ2-7, is KAGVTQTPRYLIKTRGQQVTLSCSPISGHRSVSWYQQTPGQGLQFLFEYFSETQRNKGNFPGRFSGRQFSNSRSEMNVSTLELGDSALYLCASSLATGDYEQYFGPGTRLTVT.

This clonotype was seen repeatedly, ten times or more. The genes are TRBV20-1 and TRBJ2-7, with 9 nucleotides matching TRBD1. The trim removed 1 base at V and 1 base at J, leaving 8 bases unmatched. Germline-derived CDR1 and CDR2 are DFQATT and SNEGSKA (reference sequence). This CDR3 region has 16 residues. As DNA, the CDR3 is TGCAGTGCTAGAGGCGGACAGGGGAGAAAATCCTACGAGCAGTACTTC. It is translated as CSARGGQGRKSYEQYF.

This clonotype was detected ten times or more. V and J are TRBV28 and TRBJ2-7; the match to TRBD2 covers 9 bases. The CDR3 contains 14 residues. Germline values: CDR1 MDHEN, CDR2 SYDVKM. Losses at the gene ends were 1 base for V and 3 bases for J; bases not matched to a gene: 1. CDR3 amino acids: CASSLFSGSYEQYF. CDR3 sequence (DNA): TGTGCCAGCAGTTTATTTAGCGGGAGCTACGAGCAGTACTTC.

This clonotype was detected many times. The chain uses TRBV19 and TRBJ2-7, with 9 bases matching TRBD2. CDR3 length equals 15 residues. Trimming at V came to 5 bases and at J to 6 bases, leaving 11 bases not matched to a gene. Germline V gene lookup returns CDR1 LNHDA and CDR2 SQIVND (reference sequence). CDR3 nucleotides: TGTGCCAGTAGTTATCTCCCGGGACTAGCCTCCGAGCAGTACTTC. It is translated as CASSYLPGLASEQYF.